The T cell receptor (beta chain) described here comes from a study of blood T cell repertoires in COVID-19. On the study more broadly: The study drew acute and convalescent COVID-19 samples from the United States, Italy and Spain.

Participant ages covered about 18 to 100 years across 25 or so US areas. Recovered participants had two consecutive negative NP/OP PCR tests, healthcare professional clearance, or symptom resolution. This clone has a count of ten or more. V gave up 0 bases and J gave up 2 bases, with 14 bases separating them. The germline V gene has CDR1 LNHNV and CDR2 YYDKDF (reference sequence). The CDR3 is 17 amino acids. Authors' analysis steps: Estimates of nucleated cell counts were drawn from the amplification of reference gene primers. Sequencing used immunoSEQ multiplex PCR; TCRdb keeps in-frame clones, though not all of them. V and J calls and clone size follow that table, whereas D and trimming were derived from the DNA. The table includes 280,000 or so clones, approximately 83% detected once.

J is TRBJ2-1 and V is TRBV15; TRBD2 is a possible D gene (5 bases). The material sequenced was PBMCs or T cells enriched from blood (not recorded which). The receptor comes from a man aged 25-40 years who had recovered from COVID-19. The DNA of the CDR3 is TGTGCCACCAGCAGAGATCTGAGGGTTACCACCTACAATGAGCAGTTCTTC. Protein product: CATSRDLRVTTYNEQFF.